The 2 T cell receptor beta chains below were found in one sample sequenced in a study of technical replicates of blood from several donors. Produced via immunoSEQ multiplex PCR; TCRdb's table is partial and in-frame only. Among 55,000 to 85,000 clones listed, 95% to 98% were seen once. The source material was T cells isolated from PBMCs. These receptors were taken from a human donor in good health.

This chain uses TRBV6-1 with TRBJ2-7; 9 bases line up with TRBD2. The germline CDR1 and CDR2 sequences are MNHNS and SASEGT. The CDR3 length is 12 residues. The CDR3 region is CASYMTSGEQYF. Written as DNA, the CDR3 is TGTGCTAGCTACATGACTAGCGGTGAGCAGTACTTC.

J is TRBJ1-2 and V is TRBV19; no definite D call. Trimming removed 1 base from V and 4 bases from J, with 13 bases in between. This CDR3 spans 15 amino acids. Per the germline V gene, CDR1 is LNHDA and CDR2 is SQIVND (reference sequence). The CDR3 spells CASSIAPSDIYGYTF. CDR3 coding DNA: TGTGCCAGTAGTATAGCTCCCAGTGATATCTATGGCTACACCTTC. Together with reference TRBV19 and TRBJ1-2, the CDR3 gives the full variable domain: DGGITQSPKYLFRKEGQNVTLSCEQNLNHDAMYWYRQDPGQGLRLIYYSQIVNDFQKGDIAEGYSVSREKKESFPLTVTSAQKNPTAFYLCASSIAPSDIYGYTFGSGTRLTVV.